This is a list of T cell receptor beta chains from one sample in a study of blood T cell repertoires in COVID-19. Some clones are missing from TCRdb's copy, which holds only in-frame ones; the method was immunoSEQ multiplex PCR. This repertoire shows approximately 46,000 clones, more than 70% found once; its top ten account for 3% to 4%. The sequencing sample was made of peripheral blood. These receptors all come from a human donor in a cohort sampled during active COVID-19. CDR3s include the opening cysteine and the closing phenylalanine or tryptophan. D genes are given only for firm matches. Size is omitted from some rows. Given values are once, few, many or a class for expanded clones.

d_gene,abundance,v_gene,j_gene,CDR3aa,CDR3nt
.,.,TRBV7-2,TRBJ2-7,CASSRGLYEQYF,TGTGCCAGCAGCCGCGGACTATACGAGCAGTACTTC
TRBD2,few,TRBV6-1,TRBJ2-4,CASSEAGGQYF,TGTGCCAGCAGTGAAGCGGGGGGGCAGTACTTC
TRBD1,.,TRBV4-1,TRBJ2-3,CASSLGQGADTQYF,TGCGCCAGCAGCCTCGGACAGGGGGCAGATACGCAGTATTTT
.,.,TRBV5-1,TRBJ2-7,CASSLSPGSYEQYF,TGCGCCAGCAGCTTGTCCCCCGGCTCCTACGAGCAGTACTTC
TRBD1,.,TRBV5-1,TRBJ1-1,CASSVGQVNTEAFF,TGCGCCAGCAGCGTTGGACAGGTGAACACTGAAGCTTTCTTT
.,.,TRBV15,TRBJ2-6,CATSRDFEAFSGANVLTF,TGTGCCACCAGCAGAGATTTCGAGGCATTCTCTGGGGCCAACGTCCTGACTTTC
.,.,TRBV5-1,TRBJ1-2,CASSLDTASYGYTF,TGCGCCAGCAGCTTGGATACAGCTTCCTATGGCTACACCTTC
TRBD1,.,TRBV4-3,TRBJ1-2,CASSQDDRQGYGYTF,TGCGCCAGCAGCCAAGATGATCGACAGGGCTATGGCTACACCTTC
TRBD2,.,TRBV4-3,TRBJ2-3,CASSQEFSGSDTQYF,TGCGCCAGCAGCCAAGAATTTAGCGGGTCAGATACGCAGTATTTT
TRBD1,.,TRBV10-3,TRBJ2-7,CAIAAGTGDSYEQYF,TGTGCCATCGCCGCGGGGACAGGGGATTCCTACGAGCAGTACTTC
TRBD2,few,TRBV9,TRBJ2-7,CASSAPTSGGNYEQYF,TGTGCCAGCAGCGCACCGACTAGCGGGGGAAACTACGAGCAGTACTTC
.,.,TRBV7-9,TRBJ1-3,CASSPAGGNTIYF,TGTGCCAGCAGCCCCGCAGGGGGAAACACCATATATTTT
.,.,TRBV2,TRBJ1-1,CASSESWRDTEAFF,TGTGCCAGCAGCGAGTCGTGGAGGGACACTGAAGCTTTCTTT
.,.,TRBV30,TRBJ2-2,CAWSDRDTGELFF,TGTGCCTGGAGTGACAGGGACACCGGGGAGCTGTTTTTT
TRBD2,.,TRBV6-6,TRBJ2-4,CASSPRTSGGYLAKNIQYF,TGTGCCAGCAGTCCTCGGACTAGCGGGGGGTACTTAGCCAAAAACATTCAGTACTTC
.,once,TRBV19,TRBJ1-5,CASRNQGSSNQPQHF,TGTGCCAGTAGAAACCAGGGTTCTAGCAATCAGCCCCAGCATTTT
.,.,TRBV18,TRBJ2-6,CASSDSHSGANVLTF,TGTGCCAGCTCAGATAGCCACTCTGGGGCCAACGTCCTGACTTTC
.,.,TRBV2,TRBJ2-3,CASSEGTARGTQYF,TGTGCCAGCAGTGAAGGGACAGCGCGAGGTACGCAGTATTTT
.,.,TRBV11-2,TRBJ2-3,CASRMIRGTPGTQYF,TGTGCCAGCAGGATGATCCGGGGGACCCCCGGTACGCAGTATTTT
.,.,TRBV5-4,TRBJ1-1,CASMKEVTLNTEAFF,TGTGCCAGCATGAAGGAGGTGACTTTGAACACTGAAGCTTTCTTT
TRBD1,.,TRBV3-1/TRBV3-2,TRBJ1-4,CASSQFSGTGGYGKLFF,TGTGCCAGCAGCCAATTCTCCGGGACAGGGGGCTACGGAAAACTGTTTTTT
.,.,TRBV7-9,TRBJ1-1,CASSFGQMNTEAFF,TGTGCCAGCAGCTTCGGACAGATGAACACTGAAGCTTTCTTT
TRBD2,few,TRBV2,TRBJ2-3,CASSTASGGADTQYF,TGTGCCAGCAGTACTGCTAGCGGGGGGGCAGATACGCAGTATTTT
.,.,TRBV5-5,TRBJ2-5,CASSWAGNRQETQYF,TGTGCCAGCAGCTGGGCAGGGAATCGCCAAGAGACCCAGTACTTC
.,.,TRBV27,TRBJ1-1,CASSLKGRNYDDTEAFF,TGTGCCAGCAGTTTAAAGGGGCGAAACTATGACGACACTGAAGCTTTCTTT
TRBD2,.,TRBV3-1/TRBV3-2,TRBJ2-1,CASSASGTSLSYNEQFF,TGTGCCAGCAGCGCCTCCGGGACTAGCCTCTCCTACAATGAGCAGTTCTTC
.,.,TRBV6-7,TRBJ1-2,CAGFLGHPREGYTF,TGTGCCGGATTCTTGGGTCACCCCAGGGAAGGCTACACCTTC
.,.,TRBV6-5,TRBJ1-3,CASSYYGHASGNTIYF,TGTGCCAGCAGTTACTATGGACACGCCTCTGGAAACACCATATATTTT
.,.,TRBV28,TRBJ1-5,CASSTSDRLYQPQHF,TGTGCCAGCAGTACTTCAGACAGGTTATATCAGCCCCAGCATTTT
.,.,TRBV3-1/TRBV3-2,TRBJ1-2,CASSQGPGNGYTF,TGTGCCAGCAGCCAAGGTCCGGGTAATGGCTACACCTTC
TRBD1,.,TRBV3-1/TRBV3-2,TRBJ1-6,CASSSGQGYNSPLHF,TGTGCCAGCAGTTCCGGACAGGGTTATAATTCACCCCTCCACTTT
.,few,TRBV9,TRBJ1-3,CASSVGAGDPGRSGNTIYF,TGTGCCAGCAGCGTAGGCGCGGGGGATCCGGGTAGGTCTGGAAACACCATATATTTT
.,few,TRBV6-2/TRBV6-3,TRBJ2-3,CASSPFSDTQYF,TGTGCCAGCAGTCCCTTTTCGGATACGCAGTATTTT
.,.,TRBV5-1,TRBJ1-5,CASSLGQGTDSNQPQHF,TGCGCCAGCAGCTTGGGGCAGGGAACCGATAGCAATCAGCCCCAGCATTTT
TRBD1,.,TRBV28,TRBJ1-3,CASSLNAGQGSGNTIYF,TGTGCCAGCAGTCTAAATGCCGGACAGGGGTCTGGAAACACCATATATTTT
.,.,TRBV5-6,TRBJ2-2,CASSWTQGSGELFF,TGTGCCAGCAGCTGGACCCAGGGGTCCGGGGAGCTGTTTTTT
.,.,TRBV5-1,TRBJ1-2,CASSLTDRIYGYTF,TGCGCCAGCAGCTTGACCGACAGGATCTATGGCTACACCTTC
TRBD2,.,TRBV4-2,TRBJ2-7,CASSQDLAAYEQYF,TGTGCCAGCAGCCAAGATCTAGCGGCCTACGAGCAGTACTTC
TRBD1,.,TRBV6-4,TRBJ2-2,CASSLGQGIGELFF,TGTGCCAGCAGTCTTGGACAGGGCATCGGGGAGCTGTTTTTT
TRBD2,.,TRBV4-2,TRBJ2-3,CASSQDKASGVTDTQYF,TGTGCCAGCAGCCAAGATAAAGCTAGCGGGGTGACAGATACGCAGTATTTT
TRBD1,.,TRBV18,TRBJ1-4,CASSQAGGSEKLFF,TGTGCCAGCTCCCAAGCAGGGGGCTCTGAAAAACTGTTTTTT
.,few,TRBV5-6,TRBJ2-7,CASSLGGLLSYEQYF,TGTGCCAGCAGCTTGGGAGGTCTACTCTCCTACGAGCAGTACTTC
TRBD2,.,TRBV11-2,TRBJ2-2,CASSRTSANTGELFF,TGTGCCAGCAGCCGGACTAGCGCTAACACCGGGGAGCTGTTTTTT
TRBD2,once,TRBV18,TRBJ2-3,CASSPKYAGGTDTQYF,TGTGCCAGCTCACCAAAATATGCGGGAGGTACAGATACGCAGTATTTT
.,.,TRBV1,TRBJ1-1,CTSSFRGLEAFF,TGCACCAGCAGCTTTCGTGGCTTAGAAGCTTTCTTT
TRBD1,.,TRBV9,TRBJ2-2,CASSVGGGEGGELFF,TGTGCCAGCAGCGTAGGAGGGGGCGAAGGCGGGGAGCTGTTTTTT
.,.,TRBV7-9,TRBJ2-2,CASSPSGGPGELFF,TGTGCCAGCAGCCCGTCGGGGGGCCCCGGGGAGCTGTTTTTT
TRBD1,.,TRBV7-8,TRBJ1-2,CASSFGQGDGYTF,TGTGCCAGCAGCTTCGGACAGGGTGATGGCTACACCTTC
TRBD2,.,TRBV6-4,TRBJ2-3,CASSEAGGTDTQYF,TGTGCCAGCAGTGAAGCGGGGGGCACAGATACGCAGTATTTT
TRBD1,.,TRBV5-4,TRBJ1-1,CASSLTGGTEAFF,TGTGCCAGCAGCTTAACAGGGGGCACTGAAGCTTTCTTT
TRBD1,.,TRBV6-5,TRBJ1-5,CASSYSRQGSQPQHF,TGTGCCAGCAGTTACTCCCGACAGGGGAGTCAGCCCCAGCATTTT
.,.,TRBV28,TRBJ1-1,CASSSARQRTEAFF,TGTGCCAGCAGTTCCGCCCGACAGCGCACTGAAGCTTTCTTT
.,once,TRBV7-3,TRBJ2-2,CASSLIRPGELFF,TGTGCCAGCAGCTTAATTCGTCCCGGGGAGCTGTTTTTT